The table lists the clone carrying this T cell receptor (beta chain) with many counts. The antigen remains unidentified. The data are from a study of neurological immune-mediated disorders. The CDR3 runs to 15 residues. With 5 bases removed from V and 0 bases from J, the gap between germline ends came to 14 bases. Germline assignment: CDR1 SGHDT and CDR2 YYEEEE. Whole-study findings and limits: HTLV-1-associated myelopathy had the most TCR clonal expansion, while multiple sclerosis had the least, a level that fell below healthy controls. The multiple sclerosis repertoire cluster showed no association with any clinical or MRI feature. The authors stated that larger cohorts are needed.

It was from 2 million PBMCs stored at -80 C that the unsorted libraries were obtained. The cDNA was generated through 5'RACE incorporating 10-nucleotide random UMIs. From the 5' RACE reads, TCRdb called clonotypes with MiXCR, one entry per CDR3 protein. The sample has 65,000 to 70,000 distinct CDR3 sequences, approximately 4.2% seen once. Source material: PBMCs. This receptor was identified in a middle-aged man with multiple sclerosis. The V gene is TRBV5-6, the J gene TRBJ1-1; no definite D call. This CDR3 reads CASSTLSRLNTEAFF. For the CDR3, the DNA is TGTGCCAGCAGTACTCTCTCTAGGCTGAACACTGAAGCTTTCTTT.